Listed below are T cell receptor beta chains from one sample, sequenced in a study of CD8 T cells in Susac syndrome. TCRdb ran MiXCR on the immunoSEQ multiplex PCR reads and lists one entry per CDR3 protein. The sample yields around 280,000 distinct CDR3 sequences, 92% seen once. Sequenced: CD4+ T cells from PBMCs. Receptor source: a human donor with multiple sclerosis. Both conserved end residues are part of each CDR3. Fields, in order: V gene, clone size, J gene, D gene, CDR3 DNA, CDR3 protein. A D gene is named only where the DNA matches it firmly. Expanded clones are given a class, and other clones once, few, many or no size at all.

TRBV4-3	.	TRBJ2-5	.	TGCGCCAGCAGCCAAGAAGGCGTGGGGGGTTCGGGGCAAGAGACCCAGTACTTC	CASSQEGVGGSGQETQYF
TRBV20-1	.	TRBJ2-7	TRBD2	TGCAGTGCGGCCGGGCCGGGGGGCGAGCAGTACTTC	CSAAGPGGEQYF
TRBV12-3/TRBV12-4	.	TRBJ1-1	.	TGTGCCAGCAGTCCCCACGGGGCAGTAAACACTGAAGCTTTCTTT	CASSPHGAVNTEAFF
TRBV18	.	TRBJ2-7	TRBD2	TGTGCCAGCTCCCCCTTCAGCGGGAGGGCCTACGAGCAGTACTTC	CASSPFSGRAYEQYF
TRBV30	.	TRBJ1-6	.	TGTGCCTGGAGTGTCGGGTCCGGTAATTCACCCCTCCACTTT	CAWSVGSGNSPLHF
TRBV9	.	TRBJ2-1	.	TGTGCCAGCAGCGGCTCCTTATTCAGCTCCTACAATGAGCAGTTCTTC	CASSGSLFSSYNEQFF
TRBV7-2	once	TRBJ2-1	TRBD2	TGTGCCAGCAGCTTACATCCAGCGGGACACAATGAGCAGTTCTTC	CASSLHPAGHNEQFF
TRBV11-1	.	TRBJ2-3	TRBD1	TGTGCCAGCAGCACCCGGGACAGGGTAGTTACAGATACGCAGTATTTT	CASSTRDRVVTDTQYF
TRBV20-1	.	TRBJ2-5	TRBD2	TGCAGTGCCCATTCTAGCGGGAGAGAGACCCAGTACTTC	CSAHSSGRETQYF
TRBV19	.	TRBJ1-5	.	TGTGCCAGTAAGAGGAGGGGCAGTCGGGGGGAGCAGCCCCAGCATTTT	CASKRRGSRGEQPQHF
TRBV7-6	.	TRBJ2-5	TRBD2	TGTGCCAGCAGCTCTATGACTAGCGGAAAAGAGACCCAGTACTTC	CASSSMTSGKETQYF
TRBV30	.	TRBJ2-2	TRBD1	TGTGCCTGGAGTGTGGGGGGACAGGGCTCCGGGGAGCTGTTTTTT	CAWSVGGQGSGELFF
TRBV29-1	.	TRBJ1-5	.	TGCAGCGTACAGACAGGCTTGGGCAATCAGCCCCAGCATTTT	CSVQTGLGNQPQHF
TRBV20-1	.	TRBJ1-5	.	TGCAGTGCTAGCTCCTTTCCGGGAGATCAGCCCCAGCATTTT	CSASSFPGDQPQHF
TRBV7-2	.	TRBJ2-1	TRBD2	TGTGCCAGCACCACACGGGGGGGCAACAATGAGCAGTTCTTC	CASTTRGGNNEQFF
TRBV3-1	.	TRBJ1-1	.	TGTGCCAGCAGCCAAACCCCGGGCGGGGAGGCTGAAGCTTTCTTT	CASSQTPGGEAEAFF
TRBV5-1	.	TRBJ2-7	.	TGCGCCAGCAGCACGCAGGGAATCGAGCAGTACTTC	CASSTQGIEQYF
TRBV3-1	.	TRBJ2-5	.	TGTGCCAGCAGCCAAGATTTCGGCAGGAGGGAGACCCAGTACTTC	CASSQDFGRRETQYF
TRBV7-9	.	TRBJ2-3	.	TGTGCCAGCAGCTTAGTCAGATCCTCAGATACGCAGTATTTT	CASSLVRSSDTQYF
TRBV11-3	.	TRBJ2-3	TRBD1	TGTGCCAGCAGCCTCGGGACAGGGTCCGCGGATACGCAGTATTTT	CASSLGTGSADTQYF
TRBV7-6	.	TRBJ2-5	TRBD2	TGTGCCAGCAGCTTAAGTGTAATCGCGGGAGAGGCTGAGACCCAGTACTTC	CASSLSVIAGEAETQYF
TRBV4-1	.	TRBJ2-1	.	TGCGCCAGCAGCTCCGCGAGTGTAAATGAGCAGTTCTTC	CASSSASVNEQFF
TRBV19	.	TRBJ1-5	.	TGTGCCAGTAGTATCCCGGCAGGAGGGGTGGGAAAGCCCCAGCATTTT	CASSIPAGGVGKPQHF
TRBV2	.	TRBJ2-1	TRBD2	TGTGCCAGCACCCGAGGAACCGGGACTAGCGGGAGAGGCGGTGAGCAGTTCTTC	CASTRGTGTSGRGGEQFF
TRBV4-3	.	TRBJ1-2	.	TGCGCCAGCAGCCAAGATGGGCGAGGGAGGCGCCATGGCTACACCTTC	CASSQDGRGRRHGYTF
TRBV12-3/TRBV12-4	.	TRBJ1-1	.	TGTGCCAGCAGGATCTCGACAGGGAACACTGAAGCTTTCTTT	CASRISTGNTEAFF
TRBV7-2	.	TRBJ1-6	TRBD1	TGTGCCAGCAGCGGCGACAGGGCTAATTCACCCCTCCACTTT	CASSGDRANSPLHF
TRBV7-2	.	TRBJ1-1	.	TGTGCCAGCTCGCTTTCAGGGGAGATGAACACTGAAGCTTTCTTT	CASSLSGEMNTEAFF